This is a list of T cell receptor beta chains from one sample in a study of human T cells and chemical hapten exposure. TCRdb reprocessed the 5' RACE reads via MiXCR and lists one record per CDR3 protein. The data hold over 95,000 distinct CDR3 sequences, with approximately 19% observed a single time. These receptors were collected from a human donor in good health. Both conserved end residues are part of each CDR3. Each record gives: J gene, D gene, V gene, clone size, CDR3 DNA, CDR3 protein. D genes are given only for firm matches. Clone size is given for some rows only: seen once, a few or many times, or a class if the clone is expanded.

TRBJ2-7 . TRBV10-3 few TGTGCCATCACCGCAGGGGAGGGTTACGAGCAGTACTTC CAITAGEGYEQYF
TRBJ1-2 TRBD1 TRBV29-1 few TGCAGCGTCGACAGGGGTTATGGCTACACCTTC CSVDRGYGYTF
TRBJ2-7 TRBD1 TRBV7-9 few TGTGCCAGCAGCATACCCGTACAGGGGGCCGAGCAGTACTTC CASSIPVQGAEQYF
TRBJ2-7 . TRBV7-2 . TGTGCCAGCAGCTTAGCGCTGATAGTCGGGAAATACGAGCAGTACTTC CASSLALIVGKYEQYF
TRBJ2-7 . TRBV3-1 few TGTGCCAGCAGCCCCGACCAGGGGCAGCTTAGCTCCTACGAGCAGTACTTC CASSPDQGQLSSYEQYF
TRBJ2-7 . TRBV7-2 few TGTGCCAGCAGCTTACTCTCAGGTCAAAGCTCCTACGAGCAGTACTTC CASSLLSGQSSYEQYF
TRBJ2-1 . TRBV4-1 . TGCGCCAGCAGCCAAGAGGACACCTGGCGGTTCTTC CASSQEDTWRFF
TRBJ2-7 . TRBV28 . TGTGCCAGCATGGGACACGTCTACGAGCAGTACTTC CASMGHVYEQYF
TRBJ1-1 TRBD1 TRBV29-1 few TGCAGCGTTCAGCTGGGGACAGGGACGACTGAAGCTTTCTTT CSVQLGTGTTEAFF
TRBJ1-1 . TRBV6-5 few TGTGCCAGCAGGCGCGTGGATCGCGAAGCTTTCTTT CASRRVDREAFF
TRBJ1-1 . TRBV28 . TGTGCCAGCAACCGGAACACTGAAGCTTTCTTT CASNRNTEAFF
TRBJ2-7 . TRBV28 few TGTGCCAGCAGTCCCGCAGGTCTTAGCTCCTACGAGCAGTACTTC CASSPAGLSSYEQYF
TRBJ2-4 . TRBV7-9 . TGTGCCAGCAGCGTGACAGGTCTAGGCAAAAACATTCAGTACTTC CASSVTGLGKNIQYF
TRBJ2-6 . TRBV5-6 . TGTGTCAGCAGCTTGCTCGGGGCCAACGTCCTGACTTTC CVSSLLGANVLTF
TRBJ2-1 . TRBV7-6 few TGTGCCAGCAGCTCGCCCGTGGGATACAATGAGCAGTTCTTC CASSSPVGYNEQFF
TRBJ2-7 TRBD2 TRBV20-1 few TGCAGTGCTCCCGGTCCTAGCGGCAGCTACGAGCAGTACTTC CSAPGPSGSYEQYF
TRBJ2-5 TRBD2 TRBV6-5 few TGTGCCAGCAGTTACGGTGGTAGCGGGAAGCAAGAGACCCAGTACTTC CASSYGGSGKQETQYF
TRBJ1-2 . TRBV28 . TGTGCCAGCAGGGGTGGCTACTATGGCTACACCTTC CASRGGYYGYTF
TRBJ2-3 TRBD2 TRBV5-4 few TGTGCCAGCAGCTTGCGACTAGCGGAAAGCACAGATACGCAGTATTTT CASSLRLAESTDTQYF
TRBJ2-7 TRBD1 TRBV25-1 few TGTGCCAGCAGATCGACAGGGGTGATTTCCGAGCAGTACTTC CASRSTGVISEQYF
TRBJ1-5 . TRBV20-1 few TGCAGTGCTAGAGATTCGGCAGGGCCGGGTCAGCCCCAGCATTTT CSARDSAGPGQPQHF
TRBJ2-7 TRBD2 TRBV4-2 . TGTGCCAGCAGCCCGAGCGGGAGGGGAAACGAGCAGTACTTC CASSPSGRGNEQYF
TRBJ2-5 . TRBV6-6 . TGTGCCAGCAGTTCCCGGCGGGGTGGCGAGACCCAGTACTTC CASSSRRGGETQYF
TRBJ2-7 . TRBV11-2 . TGTGCCAGCAGCACAGTTAGGGAACGGGGTTCCTACGAGCAGTACTTC CASSTVRERGSYEQYF
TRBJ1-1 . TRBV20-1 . TGCAGTGCTAGAGCCCGGGGGGGAGTTGGAGCTTTCTTT CSARARGGVGAFF
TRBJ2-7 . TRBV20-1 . TGCAGTGCTCGGGATGTAGAGTATCGGCAGTACTTC CSARDVEYRQYF